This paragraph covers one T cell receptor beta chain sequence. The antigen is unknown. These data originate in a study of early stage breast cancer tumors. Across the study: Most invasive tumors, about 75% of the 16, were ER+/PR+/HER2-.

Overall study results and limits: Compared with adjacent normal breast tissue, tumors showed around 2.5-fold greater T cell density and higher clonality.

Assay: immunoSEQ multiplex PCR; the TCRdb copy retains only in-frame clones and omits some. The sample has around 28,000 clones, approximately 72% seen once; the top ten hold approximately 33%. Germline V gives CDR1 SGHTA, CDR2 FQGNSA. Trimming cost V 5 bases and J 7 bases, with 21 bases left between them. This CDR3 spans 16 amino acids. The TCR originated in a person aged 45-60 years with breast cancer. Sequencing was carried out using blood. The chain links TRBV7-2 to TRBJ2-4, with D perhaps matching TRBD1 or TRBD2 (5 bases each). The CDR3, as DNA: TGTGCCAGCAGCCCCCATAGTGCGCAGGGACCGAACATTCAGTACTTC. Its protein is CASSPHSAQGPNIQYF.